This T cell receptor (beta chain) was sequenced during a study of human T cells and chemical hapten exposure. Germline CDR1 and CDR2: MDHEN and SYDVKM. V gave up 6 bases and J gave up 6 bases; unmatched junction bases: 9. The CDR3 length is 15 residues. Notes on the study in general: Among expanded TCRs, significantly more large CDR3 similarity clusters formed than among controls. There was no change with DPC sensitization in TCRs above 1 in 1000 frequency. Because they had alopecia, donors may respond immunologically unlike healthy people.

To note about this clonotype: Its antigen is not known.

Time point in this sample: pre-sensitization, week 0. Described treatment: therapeutic diphenylcyclopropenone sensitization with weekly scalp DPC. Unfractionated whole blood was the source from which total RNA was extracted. Blood sampling occurred before each patch-test application. TCRdb reprocessed the RACE reads with MiXCR, giving one entry per CDR3 protein. Altogether approximately 32,000 distinct CDR3 sequences are present, around 12% being singletons, with the ten largest covering around 1.9%. V usage is TRBV28 and J usage is TRBJ1-5; 9 nucleotides align to TRBD1. The receptor's source is a woman between 40 and 55 years old with alopecia areata. Some clones in this sample may be carry-over from other donors' samples. This sample comprised whole blood, obtained in connection with sensitization to the hapten diphenylcyclopropenone (DPC). This chain's CDR3 is CASRPTGGLSQPQHF. CDR3 coding DNA: TGTGCCAGCAGACCGACAGGGGGACTTAGTCAGCCCCAGCATTTT.